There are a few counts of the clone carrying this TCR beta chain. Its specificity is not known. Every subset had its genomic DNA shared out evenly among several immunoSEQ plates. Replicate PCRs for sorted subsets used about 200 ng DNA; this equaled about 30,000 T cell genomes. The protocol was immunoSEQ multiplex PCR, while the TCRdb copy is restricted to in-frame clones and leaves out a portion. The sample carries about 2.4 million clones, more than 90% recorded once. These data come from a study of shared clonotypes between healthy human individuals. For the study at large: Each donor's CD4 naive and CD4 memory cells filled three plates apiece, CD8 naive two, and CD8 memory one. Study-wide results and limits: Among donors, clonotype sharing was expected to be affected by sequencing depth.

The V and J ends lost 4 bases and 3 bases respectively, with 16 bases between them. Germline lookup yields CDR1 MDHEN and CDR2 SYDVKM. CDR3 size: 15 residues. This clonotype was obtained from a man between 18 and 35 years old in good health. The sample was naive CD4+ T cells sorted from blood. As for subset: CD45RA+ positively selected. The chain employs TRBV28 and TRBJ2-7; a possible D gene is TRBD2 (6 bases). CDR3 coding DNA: TGTGCCAGCAGTTCCTGGGCCGGAGGGAGCTACGAGCAGTACTTC. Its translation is CASSSWAGGSYEQYF. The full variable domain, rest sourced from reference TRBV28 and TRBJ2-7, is DVKVTQSSRYLVKRTGEKVFLECVQDMDHENMFWYRQDPGLGLRLIYFSYDVKMKEKGDIPEGYSVSREKKERFSLILESASTNQTSMYLCASSSWAGGSYEQYFGPGTRLTVT.